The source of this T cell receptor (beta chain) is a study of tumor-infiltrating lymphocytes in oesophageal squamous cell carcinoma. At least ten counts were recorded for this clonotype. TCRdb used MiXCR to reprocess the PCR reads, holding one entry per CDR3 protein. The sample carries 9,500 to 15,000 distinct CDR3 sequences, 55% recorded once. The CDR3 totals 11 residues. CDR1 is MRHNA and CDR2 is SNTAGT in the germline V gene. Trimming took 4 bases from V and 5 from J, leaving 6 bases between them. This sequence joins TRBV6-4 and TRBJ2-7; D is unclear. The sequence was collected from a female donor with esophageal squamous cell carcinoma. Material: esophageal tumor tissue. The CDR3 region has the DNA TGTGCCAGCAGTGGGCCTCACGAGCAGTACTTC. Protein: CASSGPHEQYF.